The 6 T cell receptor beta chains reported below all come from one sample, sequenced in a study of blood T cell repertoires in COVID-19. Profiled with immunoSEQ multiplex PCR; TCRdb holds only in-frame clones, not every one. The data contain 270,000 or so clones, 80% to 95% of them singletons. Sequencing was carried out using PBMCs or T cells enriched from blood (not recorded which). The receptor source for this set is a middle-aged man who had been exposed to COVID-19.

The chain recombines TRBV10-3 with TRBJ2-7, with 8 bases that match TRBD1. Germline V gene lookup returns CDR1 ENHRY and CDR2 SYGVKD. V lost 3 bases to trimming and J lost 2 bases; unmatched junction nucleotides: 3. This CDR3 is 14 amino acids long. The CDR3 sequence is CAISDGQGAYEQYF. In nucleotides, the CDR3 is TGTGCCATCAGTGACGGACAGGGCGCCTACGAGCAGTACTTC.

The chain has TRBV6-5 and TRBJ2-1; D may be TRBD1 (6 bases). The V gene's germline CDR1 is MNHEY and CDR2 SVGAGI. With 0 bases removed from V and 4 bases from J, the gap between germline ends came to 13 bases. The CDR3 has 16 residues. CDR3 nucleotides: TGTGCCAGCAGTTACTCGTCCGGACAGCATTACAATGAGCAGTTCTTC. The encoded protein is CASSYSSGQHYNEQFF.

The rearrangement links TRBV5-1 to TRBJ1-2; TRBD1 matches 7 bases. This CDR3 comprises 15 residues. J lost 4 bases, V lost 3 bases, and 9 bases had no gene match. Germline V gene sequence: CDR1 SGHRS, CDR2 YFSETQ. The CDR3 sequence is CASSSGQVSSYGYTF. The CDR3, as DNA: TGCGCCAGCAGCTCCGGACAGGTGTCTAGCTATGGCTACACCTTC.

The J gene is TRBJ2-5, the V gene TRBV11-2; TRBD2 is a possible D gene (5 bases). The CDR3 contains 16 residues. Trimming shortened V by 5 bases and J by 0 bases, and 16 bases separated the two germline ends. Germline V CDR1 and CDR2: SGHAT, FQNNGV. This CDR3 reads CASSTGLPTYQETQYF. The CDR3 nucleotides are TGTGCCAGCAGCACCGGACTGCCAACTTACCAAGAGACCCAGTACTTC.

This clone was detected once. The CDR3 is CASSLSDTTYEQYF. CDR3 DNA: TGTGCCAGCAGTTTGTCAGATACGACCTACGAGCAGTACTTC. The rearrangement uses TRBV28 and TRBJ2-7; D unclear. The ends were cut back, 3 bases at V and 2 bases at J, with 11 bases in the middle. The CDR3 contains 14 residues. CDR1 and CDR2 from the germline V gene are MDHEN and SYDVKM.

J is TRBJ1-2 and V is TRBV3-1 (or the pseudogene TRBV3-2); D not certain. Germline loops: CDR1 LGHDT, CDR2 YNNKEL (reference sequence). The CDR3 has 13 amino acids. With 0 bases removed from V and 10 bases from J, the gap between germline ends came to 12 bases. This CDR3 reads CASSQEGKISYTF. CDR3 DNA sequence: TGTGCCAGCAGCCAAGAGGGCAAGATCTCCTACACCTTC.